This T cell receptor (beta chain) was identified during a study of blood T cell repertoires in COVID-19. Study summary: Some COVID-19 samples were acute and others convalescent; all came from the United States, Italy and Spain. T cells, B-cell-depleted T cells, or PBMCs supplied cDNA or gDNA.

Trimming removed 2 bases at V and 0 bases at J, with 14 bases between. The CDR3 sequence is 17 residues long. CDR1 MNHNS and CDR2 SASEGT come from the germline V gene. Here immunoSEQ multiplex PCR was the method, and the copy in TCRdb shows in-frame clones only, minus some. In the table there are 200,000 to 300,000 clones, approximately 87% of which are singletons. The chain recombines TRBV6-1 with TRBJ1-3, with D maybe TRBD1 (6 bases). The sequence was collected from a man aged 55 to 69 with acute or convalescent COVID-19. Specimen: peripheral blood. The CDR3 here is CASSEMPGASSGNTIYF. In DNA, the CDR3 is TGTGCCAGCAGTGAAATGCCAGGGGCCAGCTCTGGAAACACCATATATTTT.